These 7 T cell receptor beta chains came from one sample sequenced in a study of T cells in Graves' hyperthyroidism and ophthalmopathy. Template material for amplifying TCR beta CDR3 regions consisted of RNA transcripts. Primed by the HTBI set, a first-round RT-PCR was run on the TCR CDR3. In TCRdb, the multiplex PCR reads were re-called with MiXCR into one record per CDR3 protein. Counted here are some 460,000 distinct CDR3 sequences, about a sixth occurring once; the ten biggest clones make up 13% to 15%. Material for sequencing was blood. The receptor set was obtained from a woman aged 18-29 years with Graves' hyperthyroidism.

The chain carries TRBV24-1 and TRBJ1-2; D gene uncertain. The CDR3 runs 14 residues. V shed 3 bases and J shed 2 bases, with 9 bases lying between them. The germline V gene encodes CDR1 KGHDR and CDR2 SFDVKD. Here the CDR3 reads CATSDRTVNYGYTF. CDR3 DNA: TGTGCCACCAGTGATCGGACGGTGAACTATGGCTACACCTTC.

In the case of this clonotype: One end of the junction is discordant with germline, which a read error may explain. The chain is built from TRBV5-1 and TRBJ2-5, with D possibly being TRBD2 (7 bases). CDR3 length: 14 amino acids. CDR1 and CDR2 (germline): SGHRS, YFSETQ. CDR3 nucleotide sequence: TGTGCCAGCAGCTTTGAGGGGGGGTACGAGACCCAGTACTTC. Amino acid sequence: CASSFEGGYETQYF.

At least ten counts were recorded for this clonotype. The chain employs TRBV27 and TRBJ1-1; D remains unclear. Germline CDR1 MNHEY, CDR2 SMNVEV (reference sequence). The CDR3 extends over 15 amino acids. V was clipped by 4 bases and J by 5 bases, with 17 bases between them. The CDR3 DNA reads as TGTGCCAGCAGTTCGTCAGGCCTCATGGGAACTGAAGCTTTCTTT. Protein sequence: CASSSSGLMGTEAFF.

The chain couples TRBV25-1 to TRBJ2-7; possibly TRBD2 for D (5 bases). The CDR3 covers 13 residues. Germline CDR1 and CDR2: MGHDK and SYGVNS. The V gene lost 8 bases and the J gene lost 3 bases, with 14 bases spanning the gap. CDR3 DNA sequence: TGTGCCAGCGCACGGGGAGATCACTACGAGCAGTACTTC. Its translation is CASARGDHYEQYF.

This clonotype was detected a few times. Since a much larger clone is just one base distant, this may be a read error. V gene TRBV10-3 combines with J gene TRBJ1-1; tentative D call: TRBD1 (6 bases). Looked up from germline, CDR1 is ENHRY and CDR2 is SYGVKD. Trimming stripped 3 bases from V and 3 bases from J, with 17 bases between. The CDR3 totals 16 residues. In DNA, the CDR3 is TGTGCCATCAGTGACCTTGGCGGGGGCCGGGACACTGAAGCTTTCTTT. As protein: CAISDLGGGRDTEAFF.

Ten or more counts support this clonotype. This chain uses TRBV2 with TRBJ1-1; D unresolved. The CDR3 runs to 14 residues. Per germline, CDR1 SNHLY and CDR2 FYNNEI. The V end was cut by 1 base, the J end by 6 bases, with 12 bases between. The CDR3 nucleotides read TGTGCCAGCAGTGAAGTCTACGAGGGCGCTGAAGCTTTCTTT. This gives the protein CASSEVYEGAEAFF.

This clonotype was found many times. The chain employs TRBV24-1 and TRBJ2-7; D remains unclear. V lost 4 bases and J 9 bases, leaving 12 bases between the germline ends. The CDR3 loop spans 12 amino acids. From germline, CDR1 is KGHDR and CDR2 SFDVKD. The CDR3, as DNA: TGTGCCACCAGTGACCCGATGGACGGGCAGTACTTC. As protein: CATSDPMDGQYF.